What follows are 32 T cell receptor beta chains derived from one specimen sequenced in a study of OX40 agonist ivuxolimab in advanced cancers. Profiling relied on immunoSEQ multiplex PCR, and the TCRdb table lists in-frame clones only, not all of them. This table has about 35,000 clones, about nine tenths appearing once. The sample was CD4+ or CD8+ T cells sorted from blood, taken in a trial of the OX40 agonist ivuxolimab. These receptors came from an adult with an advanced solid tumor such as melanoma, head and neck, liver or kidney cancer.

This clone is a singleton in its sample. J is TRBJ1-1 and V is TRBV30; D unclear. CDR1 is GTSNPN and CDR2 is SVGIG in the germline V gene (reference sequence). Trimming removed 1 base at V and 4 bases at J, with 13 bases between. This CDR3 is 14 amino acids long. The CDR3 DNA reads as TGTGCCTGGAGTGAGGCAGGCGGTTTCACTGAAGCTTTCTTT. This codes for CAWSEAGGFTEAFF.

The rearrangement links TRBV7-8 to TRBJ1-5; tentatively, D is TRBD1 (6 bases). Between the trimmed V and J ends, which lost 5 bases and 5 bases, there was a span of 10 bases. This CDR3 is built from 13 residues. CDR1 and CDR2 from the germline V gene are SGHVS and FQNEAQ. The CDR3 region is CASSQDRDQPQHF. The CDR3 DNA sequence: TGTGCCAGCAGCCAGGACAGAGATCAGCCCCAGCATTTT.

This clone appeared a few times. CDR3 nucleotide sequence: TGTGCCAGCAGCTTAGCATCTAGCGGGCCCTACAATGAGCAGTTCTTC. It encodes CASSLASSGPYNEQFF. The V gene is TRBV7-6, the J gene TRBJ2-1; 8 bases align to TRBD2. The CDR3 length is 16 residues. Looked up from germline, CDR1 is SGHVS and CDR2 is FNYEAQ. The V gene end was trimmed by 0 bases and the J gene end by 2 bases; junction bases not matched to a gene: 3.

The chain links TRBV27 to TRBJ1-2; TRBD1 matches 10 bases. The length of the CDR3 is 12 residues. The V segment lost 6 bases and the J segment 8 bases; nucleotides outside the gene matches: 3. Germline CDR1 is MNHEY and CDR2 is SMNVEV (reference sequence). As DNA, the CDR3 is TGTGCCAGCAGACTGACAGGGGGCGGCTACACCTTC. The encoded protein is CASRLTGGGYTF.

J is TRBJ2-3 and V is TRBV9; D is perhaps TRBD1 or TRBD2 (5 bases each). The CDR3 sequence is 13 residues long. Trimming took 3 bases from V and 2 from J, leaving 7 bases between them. Germline loops: CDR1 SGDLS, CDR2 YYNGEE. CDR3 DNA: TGTGCCAGCAGCGCGGGGACCACAGATACGCAGTATTTT. As protein: CASSAGTTDTQYF.

The rearrangement links TRBV6-1 to TRBJ1-6, with D unclear. There are 13 residues in the CDR3. The germline V gene has CDR1 MNHNS and CDR2 SASEGT. V lost 8 bases to trimming and J lost 10 bases, with 15 bases between them. CDR3 amino acids: CASGEARRSPLHF. For the CDR3, the DNA is TGTGCCAGCGGGGAGGCCAGACGCTCACCCCTCCACTTT.

The chain links TRBV2 to TRBJ2-5; perhaps TRBD2 as D (5 bases). The V end was cut by 8 bases, the J end by 6 bases, with 22 bases between. The V gene's germline CDR1 is SNHLY and CDR2 FYNNEI. The CDR3 consists of 15 residues. The CDR3 loop reads CASGRYSGVWKTQYF. In nucleotides, the CDR3 is TGTGCCAGCGGGAGATACTCAGGTGTCTGGAAGACCCAGTACTTC.

The rearrangement uses TRBV19 and TRBJ1-5; 9 bases match TRBD1. This CDR3 has 16 residues. J gave up 5 bases and V 5 bases, and 10 bases lay outside the gene matches. The germline CDR1 and CDR2 sequences are LNHDA and SQIVND (reference sequence). DNA of the CDR3: TGTGCCAGTAGTCCGCGGGACAGGGAAAGTTATCAGCCCCAGCATTTT. Translating it yields CASSPRDRESYQPQHF. Full variable domain (missing parts from reference TRBV19 and TRBJ1-5): DGGITQSPKYLFRKEGQNVTLSCEQNLNHDAMYWYRQDPGQGLRLIYYSQIVNDFQKGDIAEGYSVSREKKESFPLTVTSAQKNPTAFYLCASSPRDRESYQPQHFGDGTRLSIL.

The chain employs TRBV10-3 and TRBJ1-3; D gene uncertain. The length of the CDR3 is 14 residues. Germline V CDR1 and CDR2: ENHRY, SYGVKD. V lost 5 bases and J 0 bases, leaving 8 bases between the germline ends. The CDR3 DNA reads as TGTGCCATCAGTCAGGCCCTCTCTGGAAACACCATATATTTT. Its translation is CAISQALSGNTIYF.

The table lists this clone with a few counts. This chain links TRBV2 with TRBJ1-2; no clear D. The V end lost 6 bases, the J end lost 8 bases, and 16 bases lay between the germline ends. Germline V gene sequence: CDR1 SNHLY, CDR2 FYNNEI. There are 13 residues in the CDR3. The CDR3 bases are TGTGCCAGCAGATCAGGATGGGCAGAAGGCTACACCTTC. This encodes CASRSGWAEGYTF.

The chain employs TRBV2 and TRBJ2-2, with TRBD2 matching 8 bases. This CDR3 region has 15 residues. The germline V gene has CDR1 SNHLY and CDR2 FYNNEI. Trimming removed 4 bases from V and 5 bases from J; junction bases left unmatched: 6. The CDR3 loop reads CASSAGPGGTGELFF. DNA for the CDR3: TGTGCCAGCAGTGCGGGTCCGGGGGGGACCGGGGAGCTGTTTTTT.

The chain links TRBV30 to TRBJ1-2; unclear D gene. V lost 3 bases and J lost 8, with 16 bases in between. The length of the CDR3 is 13 residues. CDR1 GTSNPN and CDR2 SVGIG come from the germline V gene (reference sequence). DNA for the CDR3: TGTGCCTGGAGGGTGGCCAGGAGAGGGGGCTACACCTTC. Its protein product is CAWRVARRGGYTF.

The V call is TRBV7-2, the J call TRBJ1-1, with TRBD1 matching 8 bases. The trim removed 5 bases at V and 11 bases at J, leaving 10 bases unmatched. The CDR3 covers 13 residues. Germline V gene sequence: CDR1 SGHTA, CDR2 FQGNSA. The CDR3 protein is CASSLMQGATAFF. In DNA, the CDR3 is TGTGCCAGCAGCCTTATGCAGGGGGCGACGGCTTTCTTT.

The rearrangement uses TRBV18 and TRBJ1-5; D is unresolved. The CDR3 covers 13 residues. From germline, CDR1 is KGHSH and CDR2 LQKENI. Trimming removed 3 bases at V and 6 bases at J, with 9 bases between. The CDR3 DNA sequence: TGTGCCAGCTCACCCGCAGAGAGTCAGCCCCAGCATTTT. Its protein is CASSPAESQPQHF.

The chain has TRBV2 and TRBJ1-2; possible D gene TRBD1, 6 bases. The CDR3 extends over 13 amino acids. Trimming took 4 bases from V and 2 from J, leaving 8 bases between them. In germline, CDR1 is SNHLY, CDR2 FYNNEI. The CDR3 spells CASSGGQNYGYTF. The CDR3 DNA is TGTGCCAGCAGTGGAGGACAGAACTATGGCTACACCTTC.

The chain is built from TRBV7-3 and TRBJ2-1; 8 bases are a match to TRBD1. The CDR3 extends over 15 amino acids. Germline loops: CDR1 SGHTA, CDR2 FQGTGA. Trimming removed 5 bases from V and 8 bases from J; junction bases left unmatched: 11. CDR3 bases: TGTGCCAGCAGCCTGCGGGACAGGCCGAGGGATGAGCAGTTCTTC. It yields the protein CASSLRDRPRDEQFF.

The V and J genes are TRBV7-8 and TRBJ1-1, with a tentative D call TRBD1 (6 bases). The CDR3 totals 12 residues. The germline V and J ends were trimmed by 3 bases and 6 bases, with 8 bases remaining between them. Germline-derived CDR1 and CDR2 are SGHVS and FQNEAQ. The CDR3 bases are TGTGCCAGCAGCTTTGCAGGGGCTGAAGCTTTCTTT. Translation: CASSFAGAEAFF.

V gene TRBV28 combines with J gene TRBJ2-7; TRBD1 or TRBD2 may be the D gene (6 bases each). V lost 10 bases, J lost 1 base, and 14 bases lay in between. Per germline, CDR1 MDHEN and CDR2 SYDVKM. The CDR3 covers 13 residues. CDR3: CATEGDSSYEQYF. As DNA, the CDR3 is TGTGCCACCGAGGGGGACTCTTCCTACGAGCAGTACTTC.

The rearrangement joins TRBV30 to TRBJ1-2, with 8 bases aligning to TRBD1. Trimming took 3 bases from V and 6 from J; bases not matched to a gene: 6. CDR3 size: 13 residues. The V gene's germline CDR1 is GTSNPN and CDR2 SVGIG (reference sequence). CDR3 nucleotides: TGTGCCTGGAGGAGGACAGGGATGGATGGCTACACCTTC. Translating it yields CAWRRTGMDGYTF.

The chain couples TRBV18 to TRBJ2-1, with TRBD1 matching over 8 bases. J lost 7 bases, V lost 6 bases, and 14 bases had no gene match. This CDR3 comprises 16 residues. Germline V gene data show CDR1 as KGHSH and CDR2 as LQKENI. CDR3 protein: CASSSPGQAHQNEQFF. The CDR3 DNA is TGTGCCAGCTCGTCCCCGGGACAGGCGCACCAAAATGAGCAGTTCTTC.

J is TRBJ2-5 and V is TRBV28, with D uncertain. The CDR3 has 13 amino acids. V was shortened by 8 bases and J by 2 bases, with 12 bases between the two germline ends. In germline, CDR1 is MDHEN, CDR2 SYDVKM. CDR3 in DNA: TGTGCCAGCCGACGGACCGCTCAAGAGACCCAGTACTTC. Translating it yields CASRRTAQETQYF.

This chain uses TRBV7-8 with TRBJ1-6; D ambiguous. In germline, CDR1 is SGHVS, CDR2 FQNEAQ. V was shortened by 6 bases and J by 8 bases, with 17 bases between the two germline ends. This CDR3 comprises 15 residues. The DNA of the CDR3 is TGTGCCAGCAGTTACAACAGAATCCTTGATTCACCCCTCCACTTT. This sequence encodes CASSYNRILDSPLHF. The full variable domain, in which reference TRBV7-8 and TRBJ1-6 provide the parts outside the CDR3, is GAGVSQSPRYKVAKRGQDVALRCDPISGHVSLFWYQQALGQGPEFLTYFQNEAQLDKSGLPSDRFFAERPEGSVSTLKIQRTQQEDSAVYLCASSYNRILDSPLHFGNGTRLTVT.

The chain combines TRBV2 with TRBJ2-5; possibly TRBD1 for D (6 bases). The CDR3 consists of 15 residues. V dropped 4 bases and J dropped 5 bases, with 17 bases sitting between them. Germline CDR1 SNHLY, CDR2 FYNNEI. The CDR3 loop is CASSARQEPGETQYF. The CDR3 DNA follows: TGTGCCAGCAGTGCCCGACAGGAACCGGGGGAGACCCAGTACTTC.

The chain combines TRBV6-6 with TRBJ1-2, with D tentatively TRBD1 (5 bases). The CDR3 loop spans 13 amino acids. The germline CDR1 and CDR2 sequences are MNHNY and SVGAGI (reference sequence). V was trimmed by 10 bases and J by 1 base, leaving 13 bases between them. CDR3 protein: CATLEGLNYGYTF. In nucleotides, the CDR3 is TGTGCCACCCTCGAGGGGCTTAACTATGGCTACACCTTC.

This chain uses TRBV7-9 with TRBJ2-7, with 8 positions matching TRBD1. V gave up 3 bases and J gave up 0 bases; unmatched junction bases: 1. Germline CDR1 reads SEHNR; CDR2 reads FQNEAQ (reference sequence). The CDR3 is 14 residues long. The CDR3 spells CASSFGTGSYEQYF. In DNA, the CDR3 is TGTGCCAGCAGCTTCGGGACAGGCTCCTACGAGCAGTACTTC. The whole variable domain, filled in from reference TRBV7-9 and TRBJ2-7, reads DTGVSQNPRHKITKRGQNVTFRCDPISEHNRLYWYRQTLGQGPEFLTYFQNEAQLEKSRLLSDRFSAERPKGSFSTLEIQRTEQGDSAMYLCASSFGTGSYEQYFGPGTRLTVT.

This clone was detected once. The chain has TRBV6-1 and TRBJ2-6, with D unclear. The CDR3 spans 15 residues. V was cut by 2 bases and J by 0 bases, with 5 bases left in between. Germline values: CDR1 MNHNS, CDR2 SASEGT. In nucleotides, the CDR3 is TGTGCCAGCAGTGAAAGTTCCTCTGGGGCCAACGTCCTGACTTTC. Protein: CASSESSSGANVLTF.

V usage is TRBV30 and J usage is TRBJ2-2; maybe TRBD2 (5 bases). This CDR3 region has 16 residues. Trimming removed 3 bases at V and 0 bases at J, with 14 bases between. Germline V gene sequence: CDR1 GTSNPN, CDR2 SVGIG (reference sequence). The CDR3 loop is CAWRASGVANTGELFF. CDR3 DNA: TGTGCCTGGAGGGCCTCCGGGGTCGCGAACACCGGGGAGCTGTTTTTT. Filled out from reference TRBV30 and TRBJ2-2, the complete variable domain reads SQTIHQWPATLVQPVGSPLSLECTVEGTSNPNLYWYRQAAGRGLQLLFYSVGIGQISSEVPQNLSASRPQDRQFILSSKKLLLSDSGFYLCAWRASGVANTGELFFGEGSRLTVL.

The rearrangement joins TRBV18 to TRBJ2-5; D may be TRBD1 (7 bases). With 3 bases removed from V and 4 bases from J, the gap between germline ends came to 12 bases. CDR1 and CDR2 (germline): KGHSH, LQKENI. The CDR3 covers 14 residues. This CDR3 reads CASSPGQGGETQYF. The CDR3 coding sequence is TGTGCCAGCTCACCGGGCCAGGGGGGAGAGACCCAGTACTTC.

This chain links TRBV7-3 with TRBJ1-2; 8 nucleotides line up with TRBD1. This CDR3 region has 16 residues. Trimming cost V 5 bases and J 5 bases; bases outside gene matches: 13. Germline V gives CDR1 SGHTA, CDR2 FQGTGA. The CDR3 nucleotides read TGTGCCAGCAGCCCTTCGGGCCCCGGACAGGGATATGGCTACACCTTC. Its protein is CASSPSGPGQGYGYTF.

J is TRBJ2-7 and V is TRBV27, with TRBD1 matching over 7 bases. Losses at the gene ends were 3 bases for V and 0 bases for J; bases not matched to a gene: 11. Germline CDR1 reads MNHEY; CDR2 reads SMNVEV (reference sequence). The CDR3 contains 17 residues. CDR3 sequence reads: CASSLPDRIKNSYEQYF. CDR3 sequence (DNA): TGTGCCAGCAGTTTGCCGGACAGGATAAAGAACTCCTACGAGCAGTACTTC.

The chain links TRBV5-1 to TRBJ1-2; D remains unclear. CDR1 is SGHRS, CDR2 YFSETQ, per germline. The CDR3 has 15 residues. Trimming shortened V by 0 bases and J by 8 bases, and 17 bases separated the two germline ends. Written as DNA, the CDR3 is TGCGCCAGCAGCTTGGCCGAAGCGGCCCAGAAGGGCTACACCTTC. It encodes CASSLAEAAQKGYTF.

The chain employs TRBV30 and TRBJ1-1; D remains ambiguous. Germline CDR1 and CDR2: GTSNPN and SVGIG (reference sequence). This CDR3 spans 11 amino acids. V dropped 3 bases and J dropped 10 bases, with 12 bases sitting between them. In DNA form, the CDR3 reads TGTGCCTGGAGCCCCCGACCCGTAGCTTTCTTT. Amino acid sequence: CAWSPRPVAFF.